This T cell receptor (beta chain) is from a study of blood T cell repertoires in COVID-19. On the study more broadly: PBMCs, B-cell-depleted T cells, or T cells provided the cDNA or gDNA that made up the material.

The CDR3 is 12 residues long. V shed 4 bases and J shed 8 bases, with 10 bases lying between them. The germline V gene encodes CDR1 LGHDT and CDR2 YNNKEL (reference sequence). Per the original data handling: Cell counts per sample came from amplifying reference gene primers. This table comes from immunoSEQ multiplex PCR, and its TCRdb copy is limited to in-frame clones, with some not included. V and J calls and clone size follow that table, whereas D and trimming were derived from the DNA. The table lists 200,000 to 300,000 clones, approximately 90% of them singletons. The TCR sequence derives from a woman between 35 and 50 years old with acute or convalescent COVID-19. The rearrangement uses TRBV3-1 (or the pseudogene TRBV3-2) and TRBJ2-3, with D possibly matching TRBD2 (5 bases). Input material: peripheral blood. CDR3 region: CASSPGSGTQYF. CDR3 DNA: TGTGCCAGCAGCCCTGGGAGTGGTACGCAGTATTTT.